This is a list of T cell receptor beta chains from one sample in a study of T cell responses to AZD1222 COVID-19 vaccine. Data came from immunoSEQ multiplex PCR; TCRdb stores just in-frame clones and leaves some out. The profile covers some 70,000 clones, with under 90% appearing a single time and around an eighth taken by the ten largest. The material sequenced was peripheral blood, taken 28 days after the second AZD1222 dose. The receptors shown here come from an adult who received the AZD1222 COVID-19 vaccine. Each CDR3 is given with its conserved first and last residue. The order of the fields is D gene, clone size, V gene, J gene, CDR3 DNA, CDR3 protein. A D gene is named only where the DNA matches it firmly. Rows may omit the clone size; those that give it use once, few, many or a size class.

TRBD2,NA,TRBV2,TRBJ2-3,TGTGCCAGCAGTGAAGGGAGTAGCGGGGGGCCCTCGGATTTT,CASSEGSSGGPSDF
NA,NA,TRBV7-2,TRBJ1-4,TGTGCCAGCAGCTTAGAGTTTTGGGGGGCAACTAATGAAAAACTGTTTTTT,CASSLEFWGATNEKLFF
NA,NA,TRBV4-1,TRBJ1-4,TGCGCCAGCAGCCAAGGCCCCAGAAATGAAAAACTGTTTTTT,CASSQGPRNEKLFF
NA,NA,TRBV27,TRBJ1-1,TGTGCCAGCAGCCCCGGCGGGCAGGGCGGTCGGACTGAAGCTTTCTTT,CASSPGGQGGRTEAFF
NA,NA,TRBV29-1,TRBJ2-5,TGCAGCGTAGATGGCCCCCAAGAGACCCAGTACTTC,CSVDGPQETQYF
NA,NA,TRBV24-1,TRBJ1-5,TGTGCCACCAGTGATTCCTCCGGGGGCTCCTATCAGCCCCAGCATTTT,CATSDSSGGSYQPQHF
TRBD2,NA,TRBV7-2,TRBJ2-5,TGTGCCAGCAGCTTAGCCCTGCTAGCGGGGGGAGGAGAGACCCAGTACTTC,CASSLALLAGGGETQYF
NA,NA,TRBV5-4,TRBJ2-7,TGTGCCAGCAGCCTTCAGGGAGGTTACGAGCAGTACTTC,CASSLQGGYEQYF
TRBD1,NA,TRBV9,TRBJ2-2,TGTGCCAGCAGCGTCAGTATCCGGGACAGTGGCGCCGGGGAGCTGTTTTTT,CASSVSIRDSGAGELFF
TRBD1,NA,TRBV3-1/TRBV3-2,TRBJ1-2,TGTGCCAGCAGCCAAGAACGACAGGGGGCATATGGCTACACCTTC,CASSQERQGAYGYTF
NA,NA,TRBV3-1/TRBV3-2,TRBJ1-5,TGTGCCAGCAGCCTTGGGGGTCCCGGGGGTAGCCCTCAGCCCCAGCATTTT,CASSLGGPGGSPQPQHF
TRBD2,NA,TRBV11-2,TRBJ2-1,TGTGCCAGCAGCTTAGAGTTATTAGCGGGGAAGCCCGAGCAGTTCTTC,CASSLELLAGKPEQFF
NA,NA,TRBV6-2/TRBV6-3,TRBJ2-3,TGTGCCAGCAGTAACATACACGGTCGCACAGATACGCAGTATTTT,CASSNIHGRTDTQYF
TRBD1,NA,TRBV11-2,TRBJ1-1,TGTGCCAGCAGCTTAGTGGGACAGAAACCCTACACTGAAGCTTTCTTT,CASSLVGQKPYTEAFF
NA,few,TRBV19,TRBJ2-7,TGTGCCAGTAGTCTCAGGCTCTCCTCCTACGAGCAGTACTTC,CASSLRLSSYEQYF
NA,NA,TRBV19,TRBJ1-5,TGTGCCAGTAGTATTTCTGACAGAAGGAGCAATCAGCCCCAGCATTTT,CASSISDRRSNQPQHF
NA,NA,TRBV27,TRBJ2-5,TGTGCCAGCAGTATCCGAGGGGGGCCGGGGGAGACCCAGTACTTC,CASSIRGGPGETQYF
NA,NA,TRBV2,TRBJ1-5,TGTGCCAGCGACGAGGTAGTTTTAGGCAATCAGCCCCAGCATTTT,CASDEVVLGNQPQHF
NA,NA,TRBV28,TRBJ2-7,TGTGCCAGACAAAAACTCCGGGGCAGGGGTTCCTACGAGCAGTACTTC,CARQKLRGRGSYEQYF
NA,NA,TRBV4-1,TRBJ1-1,TGCGCCAGCAGCCAAGGTTACGGAGGTACTGAAGCTTTCTTT,CASSQGYGGTEAFF
NA,few,TRBV16,TRBJ1-2,TGTGCCAGCAGCCAATCTGGGGGGACTTCTGGCTACACCTTC,CASSQSGGTSGYTF
NA,NA,TRBV5-4,TRBJ2-7,TGTGCCAGCAGCTTGGGAAACGAGCAGTACTTC,CASSLGNEQYF
NA,NA,TRBV7-6,TRBJ1-6,TGTGCCAGCAGCCCTTGGGGAAATGATAATTCACCCCTCCACTTT,CASSPWGNDNSPLHF
NA,NA,TRBV5-5,TRBJ1-1,TGTGCCAGCAGCGGAGGCTGGAACACTGAAGCTTTCTTT,CASSGGWNTEAFF
NA,NA,TRBV19,TRBJ1-3,TGTGCCAGTAGTTGGTGGCAGGGTGAAGCTGGAAACACCATATATTTT,CASSWWQGEAGNTIYF
TRBD1,NA,TRBV3-1/TRBV3-2,TRBJ1-1,TGTGCCAGCAGCCAAGGTGAACTAGGGGGACAGGGGGAGGCTTTCTTT,CASSQGELGGQGEAFF
TRBD2,NA,TRBV5-4,TRBJ2-7,TGTGCCAGCAGCTCCTTAGCGGGGGGTTCCTACGAGCAGTACTTC,CASSSLAGGSYEQYF
TRBD1,NA,TRBV7-2,TRBJ1-6,TGTGCCAGCAGCCCGGACAGGGGAAATTCACCCCTCCACTTT,CASSPDRGNSPLHF
NA,once,TRBV19,TRBJ2-5,TGTGCCAGTAGTCCTACCCGACTACAAGAGACCCAGTACTTC,CASSPTRLQETQYF
TRBD1,NA,TRBV18,TRBJ1-5,TGTGCCAGCTCCTTGGCGGGACAGAACAATCAGCCCCAGCATTTT,CASSLAGQNNQPQHF
NA,NA,TRBV11-2,TRBJ2-2,TGTGCCAGCAGCTTAGACCGCCATAACACCGGGGAGCTGTTTTTT,CASSLDRHNTGELFF
NA,NA,TRBV12-3/TRBV12-4,TRBJ2-3,TGTGCAGACGGGGTAAGCACAGATACGCAGTATTTT,CADGVSTDTQYF
NA,NA,TRBV5-5,TRBJ2-1,TGTGCCAGCAGCTTTCCCCAGGGTTCATTGGGCAATGAGCAGTTCTTC,CASSFPQGSLGNEQFF
NA,NA,TRBV3-1/TRBV3-2,TRBJ1-2,TGTGCCAGCAGCCCCGATACACCTAACTATGGCTACACCTTC,CASSPDTPNYGYTF
NA,many,TRBV2,TRBJ1-1,TGTGCCAGCAGGGACCACGACACTGAAGCTTTCTTT,CASRDHDTEAFF
NA,NA,TRBV28,TRBJ2-1,TGTGCCAGCAGCGCCCCAGGGGGGGCCAGTTACCGTCAGCAGTTCTTC,CASSAPGGASYRQQFF